One sample yielded the 28 T cell receptor beta chains listed below, sequenced in a study of blood T cell repertoires in COVID-19. Assay: immunoSEQ multiplex PCR; the TCRdb copy retains only in-frame clones and omits some. The data show roughly 52,000 clones, with around 88% seen just once and approximately 23% held by the top ten. The sequenced sample was peripheral blood. The receptors were sampled from a woman of 80 years or more with acute or convalescent COVID-19.

This rearrangement joins TRBV3-1 (or the pseudogene TRBV3-2) to TRBJ2-1, with D perhaps matching TRBD2 (7 bases). Trimming removed 3 bases at V and 9 bases at J, with 15 bases between. In germline, CDR1 is LGHDT, CDR2 YNNKEL (reference sequence). The CDR3 runs to 14 residues. CDR3 amino acids: CASSQGGAKGEQFF. CDR3 nucleotide sequence: TGTGCCAGCAGCCAGGGGGGGGCGAAGGGTGAGCAGTTCTTC.

The V and J genes are TRBV7-9 and TRBJ1-4; 12 bases align to TRBD1. CDR1 SEHNR and CDR2 FQNEAQ come from the germline V gene (reference sequence). The V gene end was trimmed by 5 bases and the J gene end by 8 bases; junction bases not matched to a gene: 6. The CDR3 sequence is 15 residues long. The CDR3 DNA follows: TGTGCCAGCAGCGCGGGACAGGGGGCAAGGGAAAAACTGTTTTTT. This codes for CASSAGQGAREKLFF.

The chain has TRBV5-4 and TRBJ1-1; the D gene is possibly TRBD1 (6 bases). CDR1 and CDR2 from the germline V gene are SGHNT and YYREEE (reference sequence). The germline V and J ends were trimmed by 4 bases and 10 bases, with 14 bases remaining between them. There are 12 residues in the CDR3. CDR3 region: CASSRVGGAAFF. CDR3 coding DNA: TGTGCCAGCAGCCGCGTCGGGGGGGCAGCTTTCTTT.

J is TRBJ1-1 and V is TRBV28; TRBD1 might be the D (6 bases). Germline CDR1 and CDR2: MDHEN and SYDVKM. V lost 2 bases and J lost 7, with 11 bases in between. This CDR3 spans 13 amino acids. DNA of the CDR3: TGTGCCAGCAGTTTACCACGGACAGATGAAGCTTTCTTT. It codes for CASSLPRTDEAFF.

This clone was seen a single time. The V call is TRBV5-1, the J call TRBJ1-6; tentative D call: TRBD1 (5 bases). Germline CDR1 and CDR2: SGHRS and YFSETQ. The CDR3 has 15 residues. The V gene lost 4 bases and the J gene lost 7 bases, with 15 bases spanning the gap. In DNA, the CDR3 is TGCGCCAGCAGCCCAGCGGGACTTGAAAATTCACCCCTCCACTTT. This codes for CASSPAGLENSPLHF.

The rearrangement uses TRBV6-6 and TRBJ2-7; D is unclear. Germline CDR1 reads MNHNY; CDR2 reads SVGAGI (reference sequence). V was trimmed by 6 bases and J by 3 bases, leaving 6 bases between them. The CDR3 has 11 residues. The CDR3 loop is CASSQRYEQYV. The DNA for the CDR3 is TGTGCCAGCAGCCAGCGCTACGAGCAGTACGTC.

This clone appeared a single time. The J gene is TRBJ2-3, the V gene TRBV5-1, with D perhaps TRBD2 (5 bases). The germline V and J ends were trimmed by 4 bases and 0 bases, with 9 bases remaining between them. Germline V CDR1 and CDR2: SGHRS, YFSETQ. There are 14 residues in the CDR3. In DNA, the CDR3 is TGCGCCAGCAGCCGGACGGGGAGCACAGATACGCAGTATTTT. Translation: CASSRTGSTDTQYF. Using reference TRBV5-1 and TRBJ2-3 for the parts outside the CDR3, the full variable domain is KAGVTQTPRYLIKTRGQQVTLSCSPISGHRSVSWYQQTPGQGLQFLFEYFSETQRNKGNFPGRFSGRQFSNSRSEMNVSTLELGDSALYLCASSRTGSTDTQYFGPGTRLTVL.

CDR3 protein: CASSLGLAGTTDTQYF. The CDR3 DNA is TGTGCCAGCAGCCTTGGACTAGCGGGGACCACAGATACGCAGTATTTT. The chain combines TRBV7-9 with TRBJ2-3; 12 positions agree with TRBD2. CDR1 is SEHNR, CDR2 FQNEAQ, per germline (reference sequence). CDR3 length: 16 residues. V lost 5 bases, J lost 2 bases, and 5 bases stayed unmatched. The entire variable domain, with the rest obtained from reference TRBV7-9 and TRBJ2-3, is as follows: DTGVSQNPRHKITKRGQNVTFRCDPISEHNRLYWYRQTLGQGPEFLTYFQNEAQLEKSRLLSDRFSAERPKGSFSTLEIQRTEQGDSAMYLCASSLGLAGTTDTQYFGPGTRLTVL.

The V and J genes are TRBV15 and TRBJ1-5, with a possible D match to TRBD1 (5 bases). The CDR3 extends over 15 amino acids. V was clipped by 4 bases and J by 5 bases, with 15 bases between them. From germline, CDR1 is LNHNV and CDR2 YYDKDF (reference sequence). The CDR3 loop reads CATSTRAVRYQPQHF. CDR3 nucleotides: TGTGCCACCAGCACCAGGGCGGTTAGGTATCAGCCCCAGCATTTT.

This rearrangement joins TRBV10-3 to TRBJ1-5, with D perhaps matching TRBD1 (5 bases). V gave up 0 bases and J gave up 7 bases, with 13 bases separating them. Germline assignment: CDR1 ENHRY and CDR2 SYGVKD. The CDR3 covers 15 residues. The CDR3 here is CAISESMGGRQPQHF. The CDR3 DNA follows: TGTGCCATCAGTGAGTCGATGGGGGGGAGGCAGCCCCAGCATTTT.

V usage is TRBV5-1 and J usage is TRBJ2-5; TRBD2 agrees at 7 bases. Losses at the gene ends were 2 bases for V and 5 bases for J; bases not matched to a gene: 9. CDR3 size: 15 residues. CDR1 SGHRS and CDR2 YFSETQ come from the germline V gene. The CDR3 is CASSFGEGLRETQYF. CDR3 DNA: TGCGCCAGCAGCTTCGGGGAGGGGTTGAGGGAGACCCAGTACTTC.

This clone has just a few counts. The rearrangement links TRBV6-6 to TRBJ1-5; the D is unclear. Trimming removed 5 bases at V and 4 bases at J, with 12 bases between. This CDR3 has 14 residues. CDR1 and CDR2 (germline): MNHNY, SVGAGI (reference sequence). CDR3 nucleotides: TGTGCCAGCAGTCACGGGGAAACGAATCAGCCCCAGCATTTT. It is translated as CASSHGETNQPQHF.

This chain connects TRBV19 to TRBJ1-2, with TRBD1 matching over 8 bases. Unmatched junction bases numbered 14, after V lost 2 bases and J lost 6 bases. The length of the CDR3 is 17 residues. Germline CDR1 and CDR2: LNHDA and SQIVND (reference sequence). The CDR3 reads CASSITGHTGGRDGYTF. CDR3 sequence (DNA): TGTGCCAGTAGTATAACGGGGCATACAGGGGGTCGGGATGGCTACACCTTC.

The V gene is TRBV3-1 (or the pseudogene TRBV3-2), the J gene TRBJ2-2; weak D call: TRBD2 (5 bases). The V end was cut by 0 bases, the J end by 5 bases, with 7 bases between. Germline loops: CDR1 LGHDT, CDR2 YNNKEL (reference sequence). This CDR3 contains 14 residues. The chain's CDR3 is CASSQDLATGELFF. DNA for the CDR3: TGTGCCAGCAGCCAAGATTTAGCGACCGGGGAGCTGTTTTTT.

This clone appeared a single time. The chain is built from TRBV18 and TRBJ2-2, with TRBD1 matching 9 bases. The V and J ends lost 5 bases and 4 bases, in that order; junction bases with no gene match: 8. Germline CDR1 is KGHSH and CDR2 is LQKENI. The CDR3 sequence is 16 residues long. CDR3 DNA sequence: TGTGCCAGCTCATCAGGACAGGGGTATGGCACCGGGGAGCTGTTTTTT. Its translation: CASSSGQGYGTGELFF.

The chain combines TRBV14 with TRBJ1-3, with no clear D. The CDR3 runs 14 residues. Per the germline V gene, CDR1 is SGHDN and CDR2 is FVKESK. V gave up 4 bases and J gave up 4 bases, with 11 bases separating them. CDR3 protein: CASSRWEAGNTIYF. The CDR3 bases are TGTGCCAGCAGCCGTTGGGAGGCCGGAAACACCATATATTTT. The variable domain in full, with the rest retrieved from reference TRBV14 and TRBJ1-3, is EAGVTQFPSHSVIEKGQTVTLRCDPISGHDNLYWYRRVMGKEIKFLLHFVKESKQDESGMPNNRFLAERTGGTYSTLKVQPAELEDSGVYFCASSRWEAGNTIYFGEGSWLTVV.

The chain combines TRBV30 with TRBJ1-5; 9 bases line up with TRBD1. The CDR3 is 13 residues long. Germline-derived CDR1 and CDR2 are GTSNPN and SVGIG (reference sequence). Trimming took 3 bases from V and 7 from J; bases not matched to a gene: 4. In DNA, the CDR3 is TGTGCCTGGAGCGGACAGGGGATCCAGCCCCAGCATTTT. Its translation: CAWSGQGIQPQHF. Looking up the rest from reference TRBV30 and TRBJ1-5 gives the full variable domain: SQTIHQWPATLVQPVGSPLSLECTVEGTSNPNLYWYRQAAGRGLQLLFYSVGIGQISSEVPQNLSASRPQDRQFILSSKKLLLSDSGFYLCAWSGQGIQPQHFGDGTRLSIL.

The chain uses TRBV7-3 and TRBJ1-2; 7 bases are shared with TRBD1. CDR1 is SGHTA, CDR2 FQGTGA, per germline. CDR3 size: 13 residues. V shed 3 bases, J shed 8 bases, and the junction held 6 bases outside the gene matches. CDR3 nucleotide sequence: TGTGCCAGCAGCTTGAAGGGGGCGCCCGGCTACACCTTC. Translating gives CASSLKGAPGYTF. Complete variable domain (other parts from reference TRBV7-3 and TRBJ1-2): GAGVSQTPSNKVTEKGKYVELRCDPISGHTALYWYRQSLGQGPEFLIYFQGTGAADDSGLPNDRFFAVRPEGSVSTLKIQRTERGDSAVYLCASSLKGAPGYTFGSGTRLTVV.

The chain is built from TRBV9 and TRBJ2-2; 12 bases fit TRBD1. The CDR3 extends over 16 amino acids. V was pared by 3 bases and J by 7 bases, with 7 bases of the junction left unmatched. Germline V gene sequence: CDR1 SGDLS, CDR2 YYNGEE. CDR3 loop: CASSDRDRGQVGELFF. CDR3 in DNA: TGTGCCAGCAGCGACCGGGACAGGGGGCAAGTCGGGGAGCTGTTTTTT.

The rearrangement uses TRBV5-6 and TRBJ2-1, with TRBD2 identical over 7 bases. CDR3 length: 15 residues. Germline loops: CDR1 SGHDT, CDR2 YYEEEE. The junction had 4 bases not matched to a gene; V was cut back by 1 base and J by 3 bases. CDR3 in amino acids: CASSLKPSGYNEQFF. CDR3 coding DNA: TGTGCCAGCAGCTTGAAGCCTAGCGGCTACAATGAGCAGTTCTTC.

The chain has TRBV7-3 and TRBJ2-5; D not resolved. This CDR3 is 13 amino acids long. The V end lost 5 bases, the J end lost 1 base, and 8 bases lay between the germline ends. The germline V gene has CDR1 SGHTA and CDR2 FQGTGA. The DNA of the CDR3 is TGTGCCAGCAGCACAGAGATCCAAGAGACCCAGTACTTC. It is translated as CASSTEIQETQYF.

V and J are TRBV3-1 (or the pseudogene TRBV3-2) and TRBJ2-1, with TRBD2 matching 14 bases. Trimming cost V 4 bases and J 7 bases; bases outside gene matches: 9. The CDR3 is 17 amino acids. The V gene's germline CDR1 is LGHDT and CDR2 YNNKEL (reference sequence). CDR3 amino acids: CASSRTTSGRGLNEQFF. Written as DNA, the CDR3 is TGTGCCAGCAGCCGCACGACTAGCGGGAGGGGTTTAAATGAGCAGTTCTTC.

The chain has TRBV3-1 (or the pseudogene TRBV3-2) and TRBJ1-1, with 7 bases matching TRBD1. CDR1 and CDR2 from the germline V gene are LGHDT and YNNKEL (reference sequence). Trimming cost V 2 bases and J 8 bases; bases outside gene matches: 5. The CDR3 sequence is 13 residues long. This CDR3 reads CASSQYGQEEAFF. As DNA, the CDR3 is TGTGCCAGCAGCCAATACGGACAGGAGGAAGCTTTCTTT.

This clone was picked up one time. Compared with germline, one end of the junction differs, possibly owing to a read error. The CDR3 protein is CASSLLVGGRRLNTEAFF. The CDR3 nucleotides are TGTGCTAGCAGCTTACTCGTCGGGGGACGCAGACTCAACACTGAAGCTTTCTTT. The V gene is TRBV7-7, the J gene TRBJ1-1, with D maybe TRBD1 (5 bases). This CDR3 comprises 18 residues. CDR1 SSHAT and CDR2 FNYEAQ come from the germline V gene (reference sequence).

The chain joins TRBV3-1 (or the pseudogene TRBV3-2) to TRBJ1-6; D is possibly TRBD1 (5 bases). CDR1 is LGHDT, CDR2 YNNKEL, per germline (reference sequence). The CDR3 consists of 14 residues. V dropped 3 bases and J dropped 9 bases, with 12 bases sitting between them. CDR3 amino acids: CASSHRERGSPLHF. CDR3 DNA: TGTGCCAGCAGCCACAGGGAGCGGGGTTCACCCCTCCACTTT.

This clone was counted a few times. V usage is TRBV6-2 or TRBV6-3 and J usage is TRBJ1-5; perhaps TRBD1 as D (6 bases). Germline CDR1 and CDR2: MNHEY and SVGEGT. The CDR3 has 17 residues. V dropped 2 bases and J dropped 0 bases, with 14 bases sitting between them. The CDR3 coding sequence is TGTGCCAGCAGTTACCCCTCAGGACAGTTTAGCAATCAGCCCCAGCATTTT. Translation: CASSYPSGQFSNQPQHF.

This chain joins TRBV25-1 and TRBJ1-1; possibly TRBD1 for D (6 bases). V dropped 6 bases and J dropped 4 bases, with 12 bases sitting between them. The CDR3 runs 13 residues. The germline CDR1 and CDR2 sequences are MGHDK and SYGVNS. CDR3 bases: TGTGCCAGCAGGATGACAGGTACCACTGAAGCTTTCTTT. This codes for CASRMTGTTEAFF.

The V gene is TRBV4-2, the J gene TRBJ2-7, with 7 bases that match TRBD2. Germline loops: CDR1 LGHNA, CDR2 YNFKEQ. The J segment lost 0 bases and the V segment lost 0 bases, leaving 2 bases of the junction unmatched. The CDR3 consists of 15 residues. The CDR3 protein is CASSQEAGSSYEQYF. DNA of the CDR3: TGTGCCAGCAGCCAAGAAGCGGGGAGCTCCTACGAGCAGTACTTC.